This passage covers 23 T cell receptor beta chains from one sample sequenced in a study of OX40 agonist ivuxolimab in advanced cancers. Assay used: immunoSEQ multiplex PCR; TCRdb lists only in-frame clones, some missing. The sample has about 61,000 clones, about 85% seen once; the top ten hold 0.95% to 1.5%. The material sequenced was CD4+ or CD8+ T cells sorted from blood, taken in a trial of the OX40 agonist ivuxolimab. These receptors originate from an adult with an advanced solid tumor such as melanoma, head and neck, liver or kidney cancer.

The chain links TRBV2 to TRBJ1-1; D is unresolved. CDR3 size: 13 residues. The germline V and J ends were trimmed by 1 base and 5 bases, with 8 bases remaining between them. Germline V gene data show CDR1 as SNHLY and CDR2 as FYNNEI. The CDR3 sequence: CASSEEYQTEAFF. In nucleotides, the CDR3 is TGTGCCAGCAGTGAAGAGTACCAGACTGAAGCTTTCTTT.

The gene calls are TRBV6-1 and TRBJ1-3, with a weak D call TRBD1 (6 bases). Trimming pared 4 bases from V and 3 bases from J, leaving 16 bases between. The CDR3 spans 16 residues. The V gene's germline CDR1 is MNHNS and CDR2 SASEGT. The CDR3 DNA reads TGTGCCAGCAGTGGAGGACAGTTGGGGTATGGAAACACCATATATTTT. It codes for CASSGGQLGYGNTIYF.

The chain employs TRBV5-1 and TRBJ2-5; either TRBD1 or TRBD2 may fit D (5 bases each). This CDR3 has 16 residues. Germline V gives CDR1 SGHRS, CDR2 YFSETQ. V was cut by 4 bases and J by 5 bases, with 21 bases left in between. CDR3 protein: CASSPPLGTSGETQYF. CDR3 sequence (DNA): TGCGCCAGCAGCCCACCTCTAGGGACGAGTGGGGAGACCCAGTACTTC. Complete variable domain (other parts from reference TRBV5-1 and TRBJ2-5): KAGVTQTPRYLIKTRGQQVTLSCSPISGHRSVSWYQQTPGQGLQFLFEYFSETQRNKGNFPGRFSGRQFSNSRSEMNVSTLELGDSALYLCASSPPLGTSGETQYFGPGTRLLVL.

In regard to this clone: Additional DNA sequences in this sample encode the identical CDR3. V is TRBV18 and J is TRBJ1-6; maybe TRBD1 (6 bases). The CDR3 is made up of 13 amino acids. CDR1 is KGHSH, CDR2 LQKENI, per germline. Trimming left V 6 bases short and J 7 bases short, with 10 bases between. The CDR3 DNA reads TGTGCCAGCTCGGTGGACAGCAATTCACCCCTCCACTTT. It yields the protein CASSVDSNSPLHF.

The chain is built from TRBV18 and TRBJ1-5; D uncertain. V shed 5 bases and J shed 4 bases, with 9 bases lying between them. In germline, CDR1 is KGHSH, CDR2 LQKENI. The CDR3 length is 13 residues. The DNA for the CDR3 is TGTGCCAGCTCAGAGGCTAGAAATCAGCCCCAGCATTTT. Protein: CASSEARNQPQHF.

The chain has TRBV5-1 and TRBJ2-5; perhaps D is TRBD1 or TRBD2 (6 bases each). The length of the CDR3 is 15 residues. V shed 0 bases and J shed 5 bases, with 14 bases lying between them. Germline loops: CDR1 SGHRS, CDR2 YFSETQ. CDR3 DNA sequence: TGCGCCAGCAGCTTGGGTTGGGGGGCCGGGGAGACCCAGTACTTC. Its translation: CASSLGWGAGETQYF.

This sequence joins TRBV6-5 and TRBJ1-6; no clear D. There are 14 residues in the CDR3. The germline V gene encodes CDR1 MNHEY and CDR2 SVGAGI. Between the trimmed V and J ends, which lost 6 bases and 7 bases, there was a span of 13 bases. This CDR3 reads CASSRTRENSPLHF. CDR3 DNA: TGTGCCAGCAGCCGGACCCGAGAGAATTCACCCCTCCACTTT.

The J gene is TRBJ2-1, the V gene TRBV11-2, with 7 positions matching TRBD1. The CDR3 loop spans 14 amino acids. Per germline, CDR1 SGHAT and CDR2 FQNNGV. The junction had 8 bases not matched to a gene; V was cut back by 5 bases and J by 7 bases. CDR3 nucleotides: TGTGCCAGCAGCGAGCCAAACAGGGGAAATGAGCAGTTCTTC. This encodes CASSEPNRGNEQFF.

The chain links TRBV18 to TRBJ2-5; D is undetermined. This CDR3 region has 12 residues. Germline CDR1 is KGHSH and CDR2 is LQKENI. Trimming shortened V by 4 bases and J by 1 base, and 4 bases separated the two germline ends. The CDR3 sequence is CASSLVQETQYF. The CDR3 coding sequence is TGTGCCAGCTCACTTGTCCAAGAGACCCAGTACTTC. Full variable domain (outside the CDR3, taken from reference TRBV18 and TRBJ2-5): NAGVMQNPRHLVRRRGQEARLRCSPMKGHSHVYWYRQLPEEGLKFMVYLQKENIIDESGMPKERFSAEFPKEGPSILRIQQVVRGDSAAYFCASSLVQETQYFGPGTRLLVL.

The chain couples TRBV6-5 to TRBJ1-2; TRBD1 agrees at 9 bases. Germline lookup yields CDR1 MNHEY and CDR2 SVGAGI. The CDR3 has 15 amino acids. Unmatched junction bases numbered 11, after V lost 4 bases and J lost 8 bases. The CDR3 here is CASSSHGQGRSGYTF. CDR3 in DNA: TGTGCCAGCAGTTCTCATGGACAGGGGAGGTCCGGCTACACCTTC.

The chain recombines TRBV5-1 with TRBJ1-2; D gene uncertain. In germline, CDR1 is SGHRS, CDR2 YFSETQ. V dropped 0 bases and J dropped 4 bases, with 7 bases sitting between them. The CDR3 has 13 residues. DNA for the CDR3: TGCGCCAGCAGCTTGGTGGACCCCTATGGCTACACCTTC. Its protein is CASSLVDPYGYTF.

V usage is TRBV11-2 and J usage is TRBJ1-5; 10 nucleotides agree with TRBD1. This CDR3 contains 15 residues. V lost 5 bases and J lost 5; bases outside the gene matches: 6. CDR1 is SGHAT, CDR2 FQNNGV, per germline. CDR3 amino acids: CASSQGQGKYQPQHF. In DNA form, the CDR3 reads TGTGCCAGCAGCCAGGGACAGGGGAAGTATCAGCCCCAGCATTTT.

This sequence joins TRBV9 and TRBJ1-2; a possible D gene is TRBD1 (5 bases). Trimming pared 0 bases from V and 6 bases from J, leaving 21 bases between. The V gene's germline CDR1 is SGDLS and CDR2 YYNGEE. This CDR3 contains 17 residues. The CDR3 protein is CASSVGVWDPKRDGYTF. In DNA, the CDR3 is TGTGCCAGCAGCGTAGGCGTGTGGGACCCAAAGCGAGATGGCTACACCTTC.

The chain links TRBV18 to TRBJ2-7; 11 bases fit TRBD1. In germline, CDR1 is KGHSH, CDR2 LQKENI. J lost 6 bases, V lost 2 bases, and 12 bases had no gene match. The CDR3 runs 17 residues. The CDR3 is CASSPRRVGQGDFEQYF. DNA of the CDR3: TGTGCCAGCTCACCAAGAAGGGTGGGACAGGGGGACTTCGAGCAGTACTTC.

The CDR3 loop reads CASGLVLPSGEQFF. DNA for the CDR3: TGTGCTAGTGGTTTGGTCCTCCCTTCCGGGGAGCAGTTCTTC. The V and J genes are TRBV12-5 and TRBJ2-1; D not certain. V dropped 0 bases and J dropped 10 bases, with 13 bases sitting between them. Germline V gives CDR1 LGHNT, CDR2 FRNRAP. The CDR3 length is 14 residues.

The chain joins TRBV13 to TRBJ2-5; possibly TRBD1 for D (6 bases). In germline, CDR1 is PRHDT, CDR2 FYEKMQ (reference sequence). The CDR3 has 14 residues. Trimming took 3 bases from V and 5 from J, leaving 13 bases between them. The CDR3 DNA reads as TGTGCCAGCAGCTTGCAGGGGCGCGGGGAGACCCAGTACTTC. Protein: CASSLQGRGETQYF.

J is TRBJ2-7 and V is TRBV28; no clear D. The CDR3 length is 11 residues. The V end was cut by 4 bases, the J end by 6 bases, with 7 bases between. CDR1 MDHEN and CDR2 SYDVKM come from the germline V gene. The CDR3 is CASSSGFEQYF. CDR3 sequence (DNA): TGTGCCAGCAGTTCAGGCTTCGAGCAGTACTTC.

The V gene is TRBV7-2, the J gene TRBJ2-5; D might be TRBD1 or TRBD2, each matching 6 bases. Germline V gene lookup returns CDR1 SGHTA and CDR2 FQGNSA. This CDR3 region has 14 residues. The V end was cut by 4 bases, the J end by 5 bases, with 14 bases between. CDR3 sequence (DNA): TGTGCCAGCAGCTCTGGACGGGGGCGGGAGACCCAGTACTTC. Translation: CASSSGRGRETQYF.

V is TRBV6-1 and J is TRBJ1-2; D uncertain. V was trimmed by 2 bases and J by 4 bases, leaving 5 bases between them. This CDR3 is 12 amino acids long. Germline V gene sequence: CDR1 MNHNS, CDR2 SASEGT. CDR3 coding DNA: TGTGCCAGCAGTGAATCGGCCTATGGCTACACCTTC. Translation: CASSESAYGYTF.

This chain uses TRBV19 with TRBJ2-1; maybe TRBD1 (6 bases). CDR1 and CDR2 from the germline V gene are LNHDA and SQIVND (reference sequence). The CDR3 has 14 amino acids. Trimming stripped 7 bases from V and 1 base from J, with 11 bases between. The CDR3 sequence: CASTKQGSYNEQFF. The CDR3 DNA reads TGTGCCAGTACAAAACAGGGATCCTACAATGAGCAGTTCTTC.

The J gene is TRBJ1-5, the V gene TRBV18, with D perhaps matching TRBD1 (6 bases). The CDR3 is 15 residues long. Germline assignment: CDR1 KGHSH and CDR2 LQKENI. The V end lost 3 bases, the J end lost 1 base, and 10 bases lay between the germline ends. The CDR3 protein is CASSPRQASNQPQHF. CDR3 DNA sequence: TGTGCCAGCTCACCGCGACAGGCGAGCAATCAGCCCCAGCATTTT.

The chain carries TRBV19 and TRBJ2-3, with D maybe TRBD2 (7 bases). The length of the CDR3 is 12 residues. Germline CDR1 is LNHDA and CDR2 is SQIVND (reference sequence). Trimming took off 11 bases at V and 3 bases at J, with 12 bases between the two ends. This CDR3 is CASRGGTDTQYF. In DNA form, the CDR3 reads TGTGCCTCAAGGGGGGGTACAGATACGCAGTATTTT.

The chain recombines TRBV7-9 with TRBJ2-1; 9 nucleotides line up with TRBD1. Per the germline V gene, CDR1 is SEHNR and CDR2 is FQNEAQ (reference sequence). The V and J ends lost 6 bases and 2 bases, in that order; junction bases with no gene match: 8. The CDR3 is 16 amino acids. In DNA, the CDR3 is TGTGCCAGCAGAAAATTCCGGGACAGGGCCTACAATGAGCAGTTCTTC. Translating it yields CASRKFRDRAYNEQFF. The complete variable domain, with remaining parts taken from reference TRBV7-9 and TRBJ2-1, reads DTGVSQNPRHKITKRGQNVTFRCDPISEHNRLYWYRQTLGQGPEFLTYFQNEAQLEKSRLLSDRFSAERPKGSFSTLEIQRTEQGDSAMYLCASRKFRDRAYNEQFFGPGTRLTVL.